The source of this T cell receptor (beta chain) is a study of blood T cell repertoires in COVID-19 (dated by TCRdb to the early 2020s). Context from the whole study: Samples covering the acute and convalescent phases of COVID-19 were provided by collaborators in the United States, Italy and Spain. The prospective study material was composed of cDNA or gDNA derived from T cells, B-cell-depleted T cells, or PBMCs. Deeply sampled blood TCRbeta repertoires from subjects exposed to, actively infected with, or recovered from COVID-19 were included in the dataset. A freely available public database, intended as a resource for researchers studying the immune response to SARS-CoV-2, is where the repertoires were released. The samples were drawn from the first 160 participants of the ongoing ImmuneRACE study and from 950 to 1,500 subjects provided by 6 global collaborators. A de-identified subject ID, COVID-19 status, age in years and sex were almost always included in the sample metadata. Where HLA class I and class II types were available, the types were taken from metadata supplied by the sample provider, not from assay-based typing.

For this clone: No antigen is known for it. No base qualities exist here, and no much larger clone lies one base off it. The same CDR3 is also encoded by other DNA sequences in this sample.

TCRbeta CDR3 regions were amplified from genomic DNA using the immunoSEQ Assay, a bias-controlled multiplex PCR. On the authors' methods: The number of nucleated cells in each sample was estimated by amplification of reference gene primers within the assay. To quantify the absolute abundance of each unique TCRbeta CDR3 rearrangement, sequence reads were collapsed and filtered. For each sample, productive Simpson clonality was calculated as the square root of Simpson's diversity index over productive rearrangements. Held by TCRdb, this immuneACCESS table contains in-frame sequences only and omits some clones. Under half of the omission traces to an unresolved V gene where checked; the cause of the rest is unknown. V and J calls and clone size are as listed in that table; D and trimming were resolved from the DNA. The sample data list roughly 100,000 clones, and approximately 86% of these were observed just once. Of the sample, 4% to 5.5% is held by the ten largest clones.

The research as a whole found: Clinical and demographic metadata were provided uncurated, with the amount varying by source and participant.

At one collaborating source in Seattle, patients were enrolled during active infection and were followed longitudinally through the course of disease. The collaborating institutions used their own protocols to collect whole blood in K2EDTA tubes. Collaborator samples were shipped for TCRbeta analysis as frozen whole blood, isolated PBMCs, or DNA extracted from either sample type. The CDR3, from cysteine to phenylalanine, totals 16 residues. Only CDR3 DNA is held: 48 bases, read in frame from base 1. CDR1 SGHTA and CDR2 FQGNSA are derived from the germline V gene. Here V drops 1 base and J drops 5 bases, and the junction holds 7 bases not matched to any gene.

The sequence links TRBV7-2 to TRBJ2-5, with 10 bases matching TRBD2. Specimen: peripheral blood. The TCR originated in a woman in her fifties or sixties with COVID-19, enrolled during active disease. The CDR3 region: CASSLGGLAGVETQYF. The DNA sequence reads TGTGCCAGCAGCTTAGGGGGTCTAGCGGGGGTTGAGACCCAGTACTTC.